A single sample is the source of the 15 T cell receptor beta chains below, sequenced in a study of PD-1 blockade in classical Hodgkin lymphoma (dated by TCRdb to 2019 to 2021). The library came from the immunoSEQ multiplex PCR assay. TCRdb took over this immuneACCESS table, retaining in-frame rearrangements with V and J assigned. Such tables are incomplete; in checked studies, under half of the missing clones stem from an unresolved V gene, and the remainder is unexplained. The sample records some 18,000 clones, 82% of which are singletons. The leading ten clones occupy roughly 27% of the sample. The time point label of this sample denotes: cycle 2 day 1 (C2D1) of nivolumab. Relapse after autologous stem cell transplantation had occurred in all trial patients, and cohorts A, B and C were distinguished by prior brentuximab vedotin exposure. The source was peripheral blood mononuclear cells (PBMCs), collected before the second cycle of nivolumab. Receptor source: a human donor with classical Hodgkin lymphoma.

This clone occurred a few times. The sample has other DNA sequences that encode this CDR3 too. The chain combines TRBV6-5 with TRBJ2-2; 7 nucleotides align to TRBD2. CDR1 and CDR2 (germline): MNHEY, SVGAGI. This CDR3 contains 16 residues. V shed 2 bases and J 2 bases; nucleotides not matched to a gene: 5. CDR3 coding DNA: TGTGCCAGCAGTTACGGTCTAGCGGTAAACACCGGGGAGCTGTTTTTT. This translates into CASSYGLAVNTGELFF.

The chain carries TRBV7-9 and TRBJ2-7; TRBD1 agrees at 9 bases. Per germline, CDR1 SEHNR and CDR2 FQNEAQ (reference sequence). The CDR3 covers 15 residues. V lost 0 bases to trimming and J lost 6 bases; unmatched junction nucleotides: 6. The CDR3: CASSLARTGVTEQYF. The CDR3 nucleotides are TGTGCCAGCAGCTTAGCTAGGACAGGGGTTACCGAGCAGTACTTC. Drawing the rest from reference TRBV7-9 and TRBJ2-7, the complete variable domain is DTGVSQNPRHKITKRGQNVTFRCDPISEHNRLYWYRQTLGQGPEFLTYFQNEAQLEKSRLLSDRFSAERPKGSFSTLEIQRTEQGDSAMYLCASSLARTGVTEQYFGPGTRLTVT.

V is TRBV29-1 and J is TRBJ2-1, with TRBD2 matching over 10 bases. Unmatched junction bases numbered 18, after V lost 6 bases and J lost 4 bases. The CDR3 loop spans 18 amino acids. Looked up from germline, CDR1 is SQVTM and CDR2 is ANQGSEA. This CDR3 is CSVVGGTSAGGRYNEQFF. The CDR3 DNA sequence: TGCAGCGTGGTGGGGGGGACTAGCGCCGGCGGTAGGTACAATGAGCAGTTCTTC.

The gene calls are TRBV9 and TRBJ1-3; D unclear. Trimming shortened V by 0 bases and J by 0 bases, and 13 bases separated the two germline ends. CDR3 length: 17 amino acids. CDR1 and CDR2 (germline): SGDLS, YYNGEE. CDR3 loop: CASSVGPSDLSGNTIYF. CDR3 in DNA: TGTGCCAGCAGCGTAGGCCCCTCGGATCTCTCTGGAAACACCATATATTTT.

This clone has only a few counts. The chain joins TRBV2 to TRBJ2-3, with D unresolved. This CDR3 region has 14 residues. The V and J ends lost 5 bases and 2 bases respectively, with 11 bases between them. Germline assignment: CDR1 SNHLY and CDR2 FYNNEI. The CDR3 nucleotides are TGTGCCAGCAGTCAGGACGGGTCCACAGATACGCAGTATTTT. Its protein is CASSQDGSTDTQYF.

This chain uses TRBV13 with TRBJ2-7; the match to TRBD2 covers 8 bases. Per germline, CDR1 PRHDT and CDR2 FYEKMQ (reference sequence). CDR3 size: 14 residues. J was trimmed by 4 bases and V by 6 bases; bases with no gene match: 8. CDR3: CASRGLGAAYEQYF. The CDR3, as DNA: TGTGCCAGCAGGGGACTAGGGGCTGCGTACGAGCAGTACTTC. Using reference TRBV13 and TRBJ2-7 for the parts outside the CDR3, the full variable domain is AAGVIQSPRHLIKEKRETATLKCYPIPRHDTVYWYQQGPGQDPQFLISFYEKMQSDKGSIPDRFSAQQFSDYHSELNMSSLELGDSALYFCASRGLGAAYEQYFGPGTRLTVT.

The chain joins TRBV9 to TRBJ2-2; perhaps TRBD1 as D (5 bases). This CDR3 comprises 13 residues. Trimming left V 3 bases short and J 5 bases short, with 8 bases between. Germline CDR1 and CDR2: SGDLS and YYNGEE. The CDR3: CASSATVTGELFF. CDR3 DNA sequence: TGTGCCAGCAGCGCGACAGTTACCGGGGAGCTGTTTTTT.

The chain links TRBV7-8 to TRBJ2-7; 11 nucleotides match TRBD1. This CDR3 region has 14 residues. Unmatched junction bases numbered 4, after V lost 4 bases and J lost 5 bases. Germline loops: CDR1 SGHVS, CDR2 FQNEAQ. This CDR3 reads CASSSGTGGNEQYF. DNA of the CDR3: TGTGCCAGCAGCTCCGGGACAGGGGGAAACGAGCAGTACTTC.

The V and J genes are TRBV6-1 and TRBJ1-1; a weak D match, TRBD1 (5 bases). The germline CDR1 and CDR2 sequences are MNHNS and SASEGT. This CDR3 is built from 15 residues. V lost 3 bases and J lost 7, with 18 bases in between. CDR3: CASSEAHGGGNEAFF. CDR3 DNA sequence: TGTGCCAGCAGTGAGGCACATGGGGGAGGGAATGAAGCTTTCTTT.

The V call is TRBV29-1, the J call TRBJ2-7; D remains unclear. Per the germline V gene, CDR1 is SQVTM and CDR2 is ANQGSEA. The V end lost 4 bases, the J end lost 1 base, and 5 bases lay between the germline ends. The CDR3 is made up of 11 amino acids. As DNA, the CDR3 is TGCAGCGTTGCCAGTTCCTACGAGCAGTACTTC. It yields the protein CSVASSYEQYF.

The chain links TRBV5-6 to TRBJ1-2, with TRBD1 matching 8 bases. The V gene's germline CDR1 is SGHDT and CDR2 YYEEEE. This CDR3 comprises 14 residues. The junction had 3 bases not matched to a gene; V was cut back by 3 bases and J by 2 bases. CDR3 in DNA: TGTGCCAGCAGCTCGGGACAGGCAAACTATGGCTACACCTTC. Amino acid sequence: CASSSGQANYGYTF.

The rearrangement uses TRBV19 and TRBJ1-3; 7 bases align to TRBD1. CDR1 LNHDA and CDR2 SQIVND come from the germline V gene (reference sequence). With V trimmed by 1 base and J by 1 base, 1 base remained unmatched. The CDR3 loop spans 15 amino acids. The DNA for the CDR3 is TGTGCCAGTAGTATAGGGACAGGTTCTGGAAACACCATATATTTT. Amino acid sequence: CASSIGTGSGNTIYF.

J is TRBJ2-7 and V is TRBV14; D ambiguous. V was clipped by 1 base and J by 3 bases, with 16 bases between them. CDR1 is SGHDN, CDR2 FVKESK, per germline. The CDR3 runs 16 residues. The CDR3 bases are TGTGCCAGCAGCCAAGGCAGTACAAGGCGCTACTACGAGCAGTACTTC. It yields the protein CASSQGSTRRYYEQYF.

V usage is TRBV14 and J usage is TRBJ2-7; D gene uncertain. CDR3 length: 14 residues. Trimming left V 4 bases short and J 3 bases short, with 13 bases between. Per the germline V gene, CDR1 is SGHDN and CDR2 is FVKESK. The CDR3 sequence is CASSRGPGSYEQYF. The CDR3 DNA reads TGTGCCAGCAGCCGTGGTCCCGGAAGCTACGAGCAGTACTTC.

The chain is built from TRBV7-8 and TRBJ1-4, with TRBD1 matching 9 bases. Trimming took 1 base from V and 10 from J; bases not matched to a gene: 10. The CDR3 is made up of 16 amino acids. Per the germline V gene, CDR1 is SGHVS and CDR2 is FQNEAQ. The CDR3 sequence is CASSLGMGQGLGKLFF. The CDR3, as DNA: TGTGCCAGCAGCTTAGGGATGGGACAGGGTTTGGGAAAACTGTTTTTT.